This entry lists 21 T cell receptor beta chains sequenced from one sample in a study of blood T cell repertoires in COVID-19. Libraries were prepared by immunoSEQ multiplex PCR; TCRdb keeps only in-frame clonotypes and omits some of them. The data show 150,000 to 200,000 clones, more than 75% seen once. The sequenced sample was peripheral blood. The source of these receptors is a woman between 40 and 50 years old with COVID-19, enrolled during active disease.

This rearrangement joins TRBV19 to TRBJ1-1; D gene unclear. V lost 8 bases to trimming and J lost 3 bases, with 16 bases between them. The CDR3 is made up of 14 amino acids. Germline assignment: CDR1 LNHDA and CDR2 SQIVND (reference sequence). Here the CDR3 reads CASAFVSLDTEAFF. The CDR3 DNA reads as TGTGCCAGTGCGTTCGTCTCTCTGGACACTGAAGCTTTCTTT.

The J gene is TRBJ1-2, the V gene TRBV18; 7 nucleotides match TRBD1. Germline lookup yields CDR1 KGHSH and CDR2 LQKENI. This CDR3 has 16 residues. V was pared by 0 bases and J by 0 bases, with 4 bases of the junction left unmatched. DNA for the CDR3: TGTGCCAGCTCACCACCCCAGGGGGAGGCTAACTATGGCTACACCTTC. As protein: CASSPPQGEANYGYTF. Based on the CDR3 plus reference TRBV18 and TRBJ1-2, the full variable domain is NAGVMQNPRHLVRRRGQEARLRCSPMKGHSHVYWYRQLPEEGLKFMVYLQKENIIDESGMPKERFSAEFPKEGPSILRIQQVVRGDSAAYFCASSPPQGEANYGYTFGSGTRLTVV.

The rearrangement links TRBV7-3 to TRBJ2-3, with a weak D call TRBD1 (5 bases). V lost 2 bases and J lost 3, with 6 bases in between. The CDR3 runs 13 residues. CDR1 and CDR2 from the germline V gene are SGHTA and FQGTGA. The CDR3 nucleotides read TGTGCCAGCAGCTTATCAGGGACAGATACGCAGTATTTT. As protein: CASSLSGTDTQYF.

This chain uses TRBV5-1 with TRBJ2-7; 14 nucleotides align to TRBD2. With 2 bases clipped from V and 6 bases from J, the junction kept 10 bases outside the gene matches. Germline V gene lookup returns CDR1 SGHRS and CDR2 YFSETQ. This CDR3 has 17 amino acids. CDR3 sequence (DNA): TGCGCCAGCAGCTTATCGGGACTAGCGGGAGACACAAGCGAGCAGTACTTC. Translated: CASSLSGLAGDTSEQYF.

The chain uses TRBV5-1 and TRBJ2-3; 7 nucleotides line up with TRBD1. Trimming took 2 bases from V and 1 from J; bases not matched to a gene: 4. Per the germline V gene, CDR1 is SGHRS and CDR2 is YFSETQ. CDR3 length equals 15 residues. DNA of the CDR3: TGCGCCAGCAGCTTCGACAGGGTCGGCACAGATACGCAGTATTTT. As protein: CASSFDRVGTDTQYF.

This clone was recorded a few times. V usage is TRBV2 and J usage is TRBJ2-1, with D perhaps matching TRBD1 (6 bases). In germline, CDR1 is SNHLY, CDR2 FYNNEI. Trimming pared 8 bases from V and 6 bases from J, leaving 14 bases between. The CDR3 sequence is 13 residues long. The CDR3 sequence: CASRSGVGNEQFF. CDR3 nucleotides: TGTGCCAGCCGATCAGGGGTCGGCAATGAGCAGTTCTTC.

The J gene is TRBJ2-1, the V gene TRBV5-4; possibly TRBD2 for D (6 bases). The CDR3 is 17 amino acids. Germline-derived CDR1 and CDR2 are SGHNT and YYREEE (reference sequence). V dropped 1 base and J dropped 0 bases, with 14 bases sitting between them. The CDR3 sequence is CASSLYGGTSSYNEQFF. The CDR3 nucleotides read TGTGCCAGCAGCTTGTACGGGGGAACAAGCTCCTACAATGAGCAGTTCTTC.

This clone was observed a few times. The chain has TRBV5-6 and TRBJ2-7; no reliable D call. Trimming left V 5 bases short and J 4 bases short, with 13 bases between. Germline V gene sequence: CDR1 SGHDT, CDR2 YYEEEE. The CDR3 is 13 residues long. The CDR3: CASSYLQAYEQYF. The CDR3 DNA is TGTGCCAGCAGTTACCTGCAGGCTTACGAGCAGTACTTC.

The rearrangement joins TRBV2 to TRBJ2-3; D might be TRBD2 (5 bases). Germline V gene lookup returns CDR1 SNHLY and CDR2 FYNNEI. V shed 8 bases and J shed 5 bases, with 14 bases lying between them. The CDR3 length is 13 residues. The CDR3 is CASGGSVRDTQYF. DNA of the CDR3: TGTGCCAGCGGAGGATCAGTTCGAGATACGCAGTATTTT.

There are many counts of this clone. The V call is TRBV3-1 (or the pseudogene TRBV3-2), the J call TRBJ1-2; TRBD1 is a possible D gene (6 bases). Trimming shortened V by 4 bases and J by 3 bases, and 12 bases separated the two germline ends. The germline V gene has CDR1 LGHDT and CDR2 YNNKEL (reference sequence). The CDR3 consists of 14 residues. The CDR3 sequence is CASSLGTFYYGYTF. The CDR3 DNA reads as TGTGCCAGCAGCCTCGGGACATTTTACTATGGCTACACCTTC.

The chain carries TRBV5-1 and TRBJ1-1, with D possibly being TRBD1 (6 bases). V gave up 2 bases and J gave up 0 bases, with 11 bases separating them. The CDR3 is made up of 15 amino acids. Germline lookup yields CDR1 SGHRS and CDR2 YFSETQ. The CDR3 sequence: CASSFWQGMNTEAFF. Written as DNA, the CDR3 is TGCGCCAGCAGCTTTTGGCAGGGGATGAACACTGAAGCTTTCTTT.

For the CDR3, the DNA is TGCGCCAGCAGCTCCTCTGCGGGGTCCGAGGAGACCCAGTACTTC. It is translated as CASSSSAGSEETQYF. The genes are TRBV5-1 and TRBJ2-5, with a tentative D call TRBD2 (6 bases). The CDR3 is made up of 15 amino acids. V was cut by 3 bases and J by 5 bases, with 17 bases left in between. The germline V gene encodes CDR1 SGHRS and CDR2 YFSETQ.

The table lists this clone with a count of one. The chain carries TRBV3-1 (or the pseudogene TRBV3-2) and TRBJ2-2, with TRBD1 matching 8 bases. Trimming took 1 base from V and 4 from J; bases not matched to a gene: 5. The CDR3 contains 16 residues. The V gene's germline CDR1 is LGHDT and CDR2 YNNKEL (reference sequence). CDR3: CASSQVAGGFTGELFF. The CDR3, as DNA: TGTGCCAGCAGCCAAGTGGCAGGGGGCTTCACCGGGGAGCTGTTTTTT.

This chain joins TRBV11-3 and TRBJ2-1; 9 bases agree with TRBD2. J lost 4 bases, V lost 2 bases, and 12 bases had no gene match. Germline-derived CDR1 and CDR2 are SGHNT and YENEEA. The CDR3 is 18 residues long. This CDR3 reads CASSLSQGPSGVYNEQFF. The CDR3 coding sequence is TGTGCCAGCAGCTTAAGTCAGGGCCCTAGCGGGGTTTACAATGAGCAGTTCTTC.

The rearrangement uses TRBV2 and TRBJ1-1, with 8 nucleotides matching TRBD1. Trimming took 6 bases from V and 10 from J; bases not matched to a gene: 4. The CDR3 consists of 11 residues. Germline values: CDR1 SNHLY, CDR2 FYNNEI. CDR3 nucleotide sequence: TGTGCCAGCAGCTCCGGGACAGGAGCTTTCTTT. This translates into CASSSGTGAFF.

The J gene is TRBJ2-2, the V gene TRBV7-3, with 11 bases fitting TRBD2. This CDR3 spans 16 amino acids. Germline CDR1 is SGHTA and CDR2 is FQGTGA. The junction had 7 bases not matched to a gene; V was cut back by 5 bases and J by 5 bases. The CDR3 reads CASSRYSSGGTGELFF. CDR3 sequence (DNA): TGTGCCAGCAGCCGCTATTCTAGCGGGGGGACCGGGGAGCTGTTTTTT. Drawing the rest from reference TRBV7-3 and TRBJ2-2, the complete variable domain is GAGVSQTPSNKVTEKGKYVELRCDPISGHTALYWYRQSLGQGPEFLIYFQGTGAADDSGLPNDRFFAVRPEGSVSTLKIQRTERGDSAVYLCASSRYSSGGTGELFFGEGSRLTVL.

The chain carries TRBV6-5 and TRBJ1-3; D gene unclear. The CDR3 is 14 residues long. V was shortened by 0 bases and J by 4 bases, with 7 bases between the two germline ends. The germline V gene has CDR1 MNHEY and CDR2 SVGAGI. The CDR3 reads CASSYSSEGNTIYF. The DNA for the CDR3 is TGTGCCAGCAGTTACTCTTCAGAAGGAAACACCATATATTTT.

This chain links TRBV5-5 with TRBJ1-4; 7 positions match TRBD1. Germline lookup yields CDR1 SGHKS and CDR2 YYEKEE (reference sequence). The CDR3 is made up of 14 amino acids. The V gene end was trimmed by 4 bases and the J gene end by 8 bases; junction bases not matched to a gene: 8. CDR3 DNA sequence: TGTGCCAGCAGCCTCGGACAGGCAGGGGAAAAACTGTTTTTT. It encodes CASSLGQAGEKLFF.

V gene TRBV29-1 combines with J gene TRBJ2-1; 7 nucleotides align to TRBD2. The CDR3 consists of 18 residues. Trimming cost V 5 bases and J 2 bases; bases outside gene matches: 18. Germline-derived CDR1 and CDR2 are SQVTM and ANQGSEA. CDR3 nucleotides: TGCAGCGTTAGGTACCCCGGGGGGACTACTCTGGCCTACAATGAGCAGTTCTTC. As protein: CSVRYPGGTTLAYNEQFF.

The chain joins TRBV5-4 to TRBJ2-6, with D possibly being TRBD2 (5 bases). This CDR3 region has 13 residues. Trimming stripped 9 bases from V and 2 bases from J, with 9 bases between. Germline loops: CDR1 SGHNT, CDR2 YYREEE (reference sequence). This chain's CDR3 is CATLAPGANVLTF. CDR3 in DNA: TGTGCCACCTTAGCGCCTGGGGCCAACGTCCTGACTTTC. The variable domain in full, with the rest retrieved from reference TRBV5-4 and TRBJ2-6, is ETGVTQSPTHLIKTRGQQVTLRCSSQSGHNTVSWYQQALGQGPQFIFQYYREEENGRGNFPPRFSGLQFPNYSSELNVNALELDDSALYLCATLAPGANVLTFGAGSRLTVL.

The rearrangement links TRBV5-1 to TRBJ1-1; D unclear. Germline loops: CDR1 SGHRS, CDR2 YFSETQ. This CDR3 spans 16 amino acids. Trimming shortened V by 4 bases and J by 8 bases, and 24 bases separated the two germline ends. Written as DNA, the CDR3 is TGCGCCAGCAGCCCCACCCCTTTAGGAGCAAGTTTCGAAGCTTTCTTT. Residues: CASSPTPLGASFEAFF.